Described below is a single T cell receptor (beta chain) sequence and its context. Its cognate antigen has yet to be identified. No clone much larger than this one lies a single base away; base qualities are absent. CDR1 and CDR2 are read off the germline V gene as SGHRS and YFSETQ. Including cysteine and phenylalanine, the CDR3 has 15 amino acids. The retained sequence is limited to the CDR3, 45 bases, with the frame set at the first base. The data were obtained in a study of blood T cells in healthy people across ages (dated by TCRdb to 2013 to 2016). About the study as a whole: In model experiments, roughly one uniquely barcoded TCR beta cDNA molecule per two T cells was captured by template switching. Four age groups were formed from the donors: young (average approximately 15 years), middle-aged (around 39), aged (62) and long-lived (about 80). Using the same blood draw, the study looked at two additional independent replicas of 1 million unique cDNA reads for two donors, one aged 18 to 30 and the other aged 80 or older. Donors of different ages were randomly distributed across sequencing lanes to avoid experimental bias. Age-related changes in TCR beta repertoire diversity were measured in the study by deep sequencing normalized with unique cDNA molecular identifiers.

Donors were under 40 systemically healthy Caucasian individuals from Russia aged roughly 6 to 90 years. About 10 milliliters of peripheral blood were collected from each donor into EDTA-treated Vacutainer tubes. Ficoll-Paque density-gradient centrifugation was used to isolate PBMCs, with at least 6 million obtained per sample. Total RNA was extracted from PBMCs with Trizol reagent, with at least 5.5 micrograms obtained per sample. For every donor, an aliquot of PBMCs went through flow cytometry to measure the percentages of naive CD45RAhigh/CD27high T cells. The library was built by means of 5' RACE. The sequencer listed for this sample is Illumina HiSeq 2500. The second PCR ran for about 6 to 11 cycles and used a J-beta primer mix along with a sample-barcoded 5' primer. A template-switch 5' adaptor carrying 12 random nucleotides introduced a unique molecular identifier onto each TCR beta cDNA molecule. Each sample yielded at least 2.5 million CDR3-containing paired-end reads. First-strand cDNA synthesis was performed from all RNA using the Mint cDNA synthesis kit, with priming by a TRBC-specific oligonucleotide. Following uracil-DNA glycosylase treatment, a first 18-cycle PCR with universal primers M1SS and BC2_uni_R was performed on all cDNA. Regarding the original processing steps: Each sample was normalized by randomly selecting 1 million high-quality reads, each carrying a distinct molecular identifier. Instead of being binned into consensus sequences, reads with shared molecular identifiers were discarded. MiTCR, with a Q25 quality threshold and the strictest error-elimination algorithm, was used for CDR3 identification, clonotype clustering and error correction. A nonparametric unseen species model using Euler transformation provided a lower-bound estimate of total TCR beta diversity. TCRdb handled the public reads itself, with Q25 trimming in fastp and clone calling in MiXCR, and kept productive beta chains. CDR3 protein sequences are deduplicated, and each keeps its most common genes and DNA. The V and J calls were determined by TCRdb, not by the authors. The sample profile shows about 1,500,000 distinct CDR3 sequences; about 28% of them were found once. The top ten constitute roughly 8.2% of the sample.

Paper-wide results and their limitations: A strong correlation was found between observed TCR beta diversity and the percentage of naive T cells measured by flow cytometry. Compared with the aged group, the long-lived group had more naive CD4+ T cells, fewer expanded clones and increased TCR diversity, a pattern suggesting age selection. As age increased, observed TCR beta diversity per million T cells dropped in a roughly linear way, and a significant reduction was already evident by age about 36. Bulk unsorted PBMC profiling prevented conclusive comparison of naive and antigen-experienced compartments. Because the CMV infection status of the donors was unknown, age-related changes in expanded clonotypes may potentially have been confounded. Estimates of total diversity from one million sequenced T cells were regarded as lower bounds and underestimates.

The sequenced sample consisted of blood. The sequence was collected from a woman in her 30s in good health. This sequence uses TRBV5-1 and TRBJ2-4; the D gene is perhaps TRBD1 or TRBD2, each of them matching over 5 bases. With the DNA end fitting TRBJ2-7 better, the J assignment may be wrong. The CDR3 protein is CASSLKGLAGYEQYF. The nucleotides read TGCGCCAGCAGCTTAAAGGGGCTAGCCGGCTACGAGCAGTACTTC.